The 8 T cell receptor beta chains in this list originate from one sample, sequenced in a study of a mutant IDH1 vaccine in newly diagnosed glioma. Time point here: week 5, during vaccination. In every dose of vaccine, 300 ug of mutant IDH1 20-mer peptide was given alongside topical imiquimod. What these receptors recognize is not known. Sequencing used immunoSEQ multiplex PCR; TCRdb keeps in-frame clones, though not all of them. The repertoire includes nearly 55,000 clones, roughly four fifths of them detected once, and 3% to 4% sits in the top ten. The input for sequencing was PBMCs, taken from a glioma patient whose treatment included an IDH1 peptide vaccine. The receptors stem from a man younger than 45 with glioma.

The chain employs TRBV6-6 and TRBJ1-1, with D uncertain. Germline loops: CDR1 MNHNY, CDR2 SVGAGI (reference sequence). V was pared by 7 bases and J by 3 bases, with 9 bases between. This CDR3 has 12 residues. CDR3 sequence reads: CASTGSYTEAFF. In nucleotides, the CDR3 is TGTGCCAGCACCGGATCGTACACTGAAGCTTTCTTT.

The chain couples TRBV19 to TRBJ1-4, with D uncertain. Germline V lookup: CDR1 LNHDA, CDR2 SQIVND (reference sequence). The V end lost 6 bases, the J end lost 2 bases, and 10 bases lay between the germline ends. The CDR3 has 14 residues. CDR3 protein: CASSPGLTNEKLFF. CDR3 DNA: TGTGCCAGTAGCCCAGGACTTACTAATGAAAAACTGTTTTTT.

This clone appeared once. The rearrangement uses TRBV5-5 and TRBJ1-2; a possible D gene is TRBD1 (6 bases). The germline V gene encodes CDR1 SGHKS and CDR2 YYEKEE (reference sequence). The CDR3 sequence is 15 residues long. Trimming removed 3 bases at V and 4 bases at J, with 16 bases between. The CDR3 DNA is TGTGCCAGCAGCTGGGGGCCCCAGGGCCTCTATGGCTACACCTTC. This encodes CASSWGPQGLYGYTF.

This chain links TRBV19 with TRBJ2-5, with TRBD2 identical over 9 bases. The CDR3 runs to 13 residues. After removal of 5 bases from V and 4 bases from J, the junction contained 2 bases not matched to a gene. Germline CDR1 LNHDA, CDR2 SQIVND (reference sequence). The CDR3 DNA reads TGTGCCAGTAGTCTTAGCGGGGGAGAGACCCAGTACTTC. Translation: CASSLSGGETQYF.

This chain joins TRBV2 and TRBJ1-2; 7 bases fit TRBD1. V gave up 9 bases and J gave up 13 bases; unmatched junction bases: 23. This CDR3 is 15 amino acids long. Germline V gives CDR1 SNHLY, CDR2 FYNNEI. The CDR3 is CARTKPRQGSGLCTF. For the CDR3, the DNA is TGTGCCAGGACTAAACCACGACAGGGAAGCGGGTTGTGCACCTTC. Together with reference TRBV2 and TRBJ1-2, the CDR3 gives the full variable domain: EPEVTQTPSHQVTQMGQEVILRCVPISNHLYFYWYRQILGQKVEFLVSFYNNEISEKSEIFDDQFSVERPDGSNFTLKIRSTKLEDSAMYFCARTKPRQGSGLCTFGSGTRLTVV.

The CDR3 here is CASSPTGVQPQHF. The DNA of the CDR3 is TGTGCCAGCAGCCCAACAGGGGTTCAGCCCCAGCATTTT. The chain couples TRBV6-5 to TRBJ1-5; the match to TRBD1 covers 7 bases. The ends lost 6 bases at V and 6 bases at J; junction bases unmatched: 5. CDR1 is MNHEY and CDR2 is SVGAGI in the germline V gene. The CDR3 has 13 residues.

The rearrangement uses TRBV5-6 and TRBJ2-7; D is unclear. V was trimmed by 0 bases and J by 2 bases, leaving 9 bases between them. The germline CDR1 and CDR2 sequences are SGHDT and YYEEEE. CDR3 length: 14 residues. CDR3 region: CASSLGRQAYEQYF. In nucleotides, the CDR3 is TGTGCCAGCAGCTTGGGAAGGCAGGCCTACGAGCAGTACTTC.

The rearrangement links TRBV19 to TRBJ2-7; 7 bases agree with TRBD2. Germline-derived CDR1 and CDR2 are LNHDA and SQIVND (reference sequence). J gave up 6 bases and V 3 bases, and 8 bases lay outside the gene matches. The CDR3 runs to 14 residues. As DNA, the CDR3 is TGTGCCAGTAGTATTGCGGGTGCTAGCGGCGAGCAGTACTTC. Its translation is CASSIAGASGEQYF.